The next 21 T cell receptor beta chains were all read from a single sample in a study of cytomegalovirus exposure and HLA in healthy donors. PCR used 60 Vbeta primers and 13 Jbeta primers. The data were produced by immunoSEQ multiplex PCR, yet TCRdb's version contains in-frame clones alone and is incomplete. In the table there are 150,000 to 200,000 clones, approximately 82% of which are singletons. Sequencing input: PBMCs. The receptors here all came from a male donor in good health and CMV-seronegative.

This clone came up once. The V gene is TRBV27, the J gene TRBJ2-1; D not resolved. This CDR3 comprises 13 residues. Germline loops: CDR1 MNHEY, CDR2 SMNVEV (reference sequence). The ends were cut back, 4 bases at V and 4 bases at J, with 8 bases in the middle. CDR3 DNA sequence: TGTGCCAGCAGTTCGACGGGTTACAATGAGCAGTTCTTC. This codes for CASSSTGYNEQFF.

V gene TRBV12-5 combines with J gene TRBJ1-2; no clear D gene. CDR1 is LGHNT and CDR2 is FRNRAP in the germline V gene. Trimming stripped 4 bases from V and 5 bases from J, with 17 bases between. The CDR3 loop spans 15 amino acids. CDR3: CASGYDQARFYGYTF. Written as DNA, the CDR3 is TGTGCTAGTGGTTACGACCAGGCCCGGTTTTATGGCTACACCTTC. The full variable domain, its missing parts supplied by reference TRBV12-5 and TRBJ1-2, is DARVTQTPRHKVTEMGQEVTMRCQPILGHNTVFWYRQTMMQGLELLAYFRNRAPLDDSGMPKDRFSAEMPDATLATLKIQPSEPRDSAVYFCASGYDQARFYGYTFGSGTRLTVV.

The rearrangement links TRBV4-2 to TRBJ2-5; 9 positions agree with TRBD1. With V trimmed by 4 bases and J by 5 bases, 2 bases remained unmatched. The CDR3 totals 13 residues. Looked up from germline, CDR1 is LGHNA and CDR2 is YNFKEQ. CDR3 sequence (DNA): TGTGCCAGCAGCCTCGGACAGGGGGAGACCCAGTACTTC. It translates to CASSLGQGETQYF.

The chain is built from TRBV7-9 and TRBJ2-7; D possibly corresponds to TRBD1 (5 bases). The V and J ends lost 5 bases and 4 bases respectively, with 9 bases between them. Germline V CDR1 and CDR2: SEHNR, FQNEAQ (reference sequence). This CDR3 is built from 12 residues. The CDR3 reads CASSPDTYEQYF. The CDR3 DNA reads as TGTGCCAGCAGCCCGGACACTTACGAGCAGTACTTC.

This rearrangement joins TRBV7-3 to TRBJ1-6; D is uncertain. V lost 5 bases and J 14 bases, leaving 19 bases between the germline ends. Germline V gene lookup returns CDR1 SGHTA and CDR2 FQGTGA. This CDR3 region has 14 residues. CDR3 coding DNA: TGTGCCAGCAGCAAGGATGGCAGCGTCGGGGCCCTCCACTTT. This gives the protein CASSKDGSVGALHF.

The CDR3 loop is CASSQYPSYGYTF. The CDR3 DNA reads TGCGCCAGCAGCCAATATCCCAGCTATGGCTACACCTTC. The rearrangement joins TRBV4-1 to TRBJ1-2; no clear D. CDR1 and CDR2 (germline): MGHRA, YSYEKL. This CDR3 is built from 13 residues. V was cut by 2 bases and J by 4 bases, with 8 bases left in between.

This clone showed up just a few times. The rearrangement uses TRBV5-1 and TRBJ2-7; 9 bases are shared with TRBD1. Germline V gene sequence: CDR1 SGHRS, CDR2 YFSETQ. The trim removed 0 bases at V and 3 bases at J, leaving 13 bases unmatched. The CDR3 runs 18 residues. In nucleotides, the CDR3 is TGCGCCAGCAGCTTGGCTGGGACAGGGCAATGGTTGGTCTACGAGCAGTACTTC. Translation: CASSLAGTGQWLVYEQYF.

The table lists this clone with a few counts. The V gene is TRBV9, the J gene TRBJ2-2; 7 bases are shared with TRBD2. Germline V gives CDR1 SGDLS, CDR2 YYNGEE. J gave up 3 bases and V 6 bases, and 2 bases lay outside the gene matches. The CDR3 consists of 13 residues. CDR3 protein: CASNAGDTGELFF. The CDR3 region has the DNA TGTGCCAGCAACGCGGGAGACACCGGGGAGCTGTTTTTT.

CDR3 DNA: TGTGCCAGCTCGGGACAGGACTCCTACGAGCAGTACTTC. Encoded protein: CASSGQDSYEQYF. The chain has TRBV5-5 and TRBJ2-7; 8 bases line up with TRBD1. The CDR3 consists of 13 residues. Germline loops: CDR1 SGHKS, CDR2 YYEKEE (reference sequence). J gave up 0 bases and V 7 bases, and 3 bases lay outside the gene matches.

This chain connects TRBV5-1 to TRBJ2-2; weak D call: TRBD2 (6 bases). V lost 3 bases to trimming and J lost 1 base, with 13 bases between them. The CDR3 spans 16 residues. Germline V gene lookup returns CDR1 SGHRS and CDR2 YFSETQ. The CDR3 DNA reads as TGCGCCAGCAGCTCCTCAGTGGGGGGGAACACCGGGGAGCTGTTTTTT. Its protein is CASSSSVGGNTGELFF.

The genes are TRBV18 and TRBJ2-6; D is undetermined. The CDR3 is 15 residues long. V gave up 6 bases and J gave up 0 bases, with 9 bases separating them. CDR1 and CDR2 from the germline V gene are KGHSH and LQKENI. Here the CDR3 reads CASSELRSGANVLTF. The DNA of the CDR3 is TGTGCCAGCTCTGAACTGCGCTCTGGGGCCAACGTCCTGACTTTC.

This clone was detected only a few times. The chain uses TRBV7-2 and TRBJ1-2, with 7 bases fitting TRBD1. The germline gives CDR1 SGHTA, CDR2 FQGNSA. Trimming at V came to 5 bases and at J to 0 bases, leaving 9 bases not matched to a gene. CDR3 length equals 16 residues. The CDR3 here is CASSDQGGGANYGYTF. For the CDR3, the DNA is TGTGCCAGCAGCGATCAGGGGGGCGGGGCTAACTATGGCTACACCTTC.

V and J are TRBV5-5 and TRBJ1-1; 7 bases agree with TRBD1. Per the germline V gene, CDR1 is SGHKS and CDR2 is YYEKEE (reference sequence). The CDR3 contains 14 residues. After removal of 1 base from V and 1 base from J, the junction contained 1 base not matched to a gene. The CDR3 sequence: CASSLRTGNTEAFF. Here the CDR3 DNA reads TGTGCCAGCAGCTTGCGGACAGGGAACACTGAAGCTTTCTTT.

V usage is TRBV9 and J usage is TRBJ2-3; 9 bases align to TRBD2. Per germline, CDR1 SGDLS and CDR2 YYNGEE. The J segment lost 9 bases and the V segment lost 2 bases, leaving 10 bases of the junction unmatched. The CDR3 covers 15 residues. The CDR3 DNA is TGTGCCAGCAGCGTCGGGACTAGCCTGCGGGGCACGCAGTATTTT. It yields the protein CASSVGTSLRGTQYF.

This clone was recorded only once. This chain joins TRBV5-6 and TRBJ2-2, with unresolved D. Trimming took 0 bases from V and 6 from J, leaving 15 bases between them. Germline CDR1 SGHDT, CDR2 YYEEEE. The CDR3 loop spans 16 amino acids. The CDR3 protein is CASSLGALLAAGELFF. The CDR3 coding sequence is TGTGCCAGCAGCTTGGGTGCGCTCCTTGCGGCCGGGGAGCTGTTTTTT.

The gene calls are TRBV10-3 and TRBJ1-5, with a weak D call TRBD1 (6 bases). The CDR3 runs 16 residues. V lost 0 bases, J lost 1 base, and 10 bases lay in between. Looked up from germline, CDR1 is ENHRY and CDR2 is SYGVKD. In DNA form, the CDR3 reads TGTGCCATCAGTGAGTCGGGACAAAGAAGCAATCAGCCCCAGCATTTT. This codes for CAISESGQRSNQPQHF.

The CDR3 protein is CASSAVTQRQPQHF. The CDR3 coding sequence is TGTGCCAGCAGCGCCGTAACCCAACGGCAGCCCCAGCATTTT. The chain is built from TRBV7-6 and TRBJ1-5; D gene unclear. This CDR3 spans 14 amino acids. Germline V gives CDR1 SGHVS, CDR2 FNYEAQ. V lost 5 bases, J lost 7 bases, and 15 bases lay in between.

This sequence joins TRBV5-6 and TRBJ2-1, with a weak D call TRBD2 (6 bases). The ends were cut back, 3 bases at V and 0 bases at J, with 7 bases in the middle. CDR1 and CDR2 from the germline V gene are SGHDT and YYEEEE. The CDR3 is 14 amino acids. CDR3 amino acids: CASSWGGSYNEQFF. The CDR3 DNA reads as TGTGCCAGCAGCTGGGGAGGCTCCTACAATGAGCAGTTCTTC.

The V gene is TRBV5-1, the J gene TRBJ1-1, with TRBD1 identical over 8 bases. Germline V lookup: CDR1 SGHRS, CDR2 YFSETQ. CDR3 length equals 15 residues. Unmatched junction bases numbered 1, after V lost 0 bases and J lost 0 bases. Here the CDR3 DNA reads TGCGCCAGCAGCTTGGGGACAGGGTTGAACACTGAAGCTTTCTTT. The encoded protein is CASSLGTGLNTEAFF.

This clone was detected a few times. The rearrangement links TRBV2 to TRBJ1-1, with D unresolved. The CDR3 extends over 13 amino acids. From germline, CDR1 is SNHLY and CDR2 FYNNEI. Trimming took 5 bases from V and 0 from J, leaving 7 bases between them. The CDR3 DNA is TGTGCCAGCAGTACGGGGATGAACACTGAAGCTTTCTTT. It specifies CASSTGMNTEAFF.

The V gene is TRBV6-1, the J gene TRBJ2-1; weak D call: TRBD2 (5 bases). CDR3 size: 14 residues. V was trimmed by 5 bases and J by 15 bases, leaving 23 bases between them. Germline CDR1 is MNHNS and CDR2 is SASEGT. In DNA form, the CDR3 reads TGTGCCAGCAGTAGTGTCGGTCCCGGCCTGAGCGGGTTCTTC. Protein sequence: CASSSVGPGLSGFF.